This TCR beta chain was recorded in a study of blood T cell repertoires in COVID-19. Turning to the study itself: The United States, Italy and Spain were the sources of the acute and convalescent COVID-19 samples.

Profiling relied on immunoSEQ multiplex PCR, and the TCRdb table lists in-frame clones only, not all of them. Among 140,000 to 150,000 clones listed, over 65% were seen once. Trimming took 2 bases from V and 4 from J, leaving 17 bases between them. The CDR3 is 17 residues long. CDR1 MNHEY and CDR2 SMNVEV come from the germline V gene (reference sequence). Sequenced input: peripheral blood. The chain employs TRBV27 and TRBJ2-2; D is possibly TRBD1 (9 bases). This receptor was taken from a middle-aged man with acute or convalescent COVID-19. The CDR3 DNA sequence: TGTGCCAGCAGTTTAATTAGCGGGACAGGGACCACCGGGGAGCTGTTTTTT. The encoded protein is CASSLISGTGTTGELFF.